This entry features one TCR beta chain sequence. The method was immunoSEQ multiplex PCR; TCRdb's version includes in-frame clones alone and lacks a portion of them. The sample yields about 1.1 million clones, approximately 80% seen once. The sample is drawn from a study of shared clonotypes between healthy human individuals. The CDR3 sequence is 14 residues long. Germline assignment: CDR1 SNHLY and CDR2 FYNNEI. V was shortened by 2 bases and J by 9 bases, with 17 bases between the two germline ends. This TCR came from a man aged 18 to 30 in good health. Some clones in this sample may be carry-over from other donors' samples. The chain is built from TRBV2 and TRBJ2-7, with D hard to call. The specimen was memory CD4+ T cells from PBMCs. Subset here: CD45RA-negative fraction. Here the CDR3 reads CASSEPRPPTGQYF. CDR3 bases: TGTGCCAGCAGTGAACCCCGCCCACCTACGGGGCAGTACTTC.